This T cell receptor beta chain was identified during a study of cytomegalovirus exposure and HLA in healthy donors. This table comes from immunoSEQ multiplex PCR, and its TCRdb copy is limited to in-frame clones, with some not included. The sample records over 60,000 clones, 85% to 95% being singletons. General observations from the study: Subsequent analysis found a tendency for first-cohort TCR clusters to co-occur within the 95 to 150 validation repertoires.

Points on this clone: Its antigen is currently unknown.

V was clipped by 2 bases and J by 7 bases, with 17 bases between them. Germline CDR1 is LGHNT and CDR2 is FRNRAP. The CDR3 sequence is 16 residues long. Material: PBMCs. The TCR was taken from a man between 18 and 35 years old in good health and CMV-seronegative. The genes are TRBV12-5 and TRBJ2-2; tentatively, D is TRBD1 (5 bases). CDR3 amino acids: CASGLFVTDKIGELFF. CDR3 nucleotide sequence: TGTGCTAGTGGTTTGTTCGTGACGGACAAGATCGGGGAGCTGTTTTTT.